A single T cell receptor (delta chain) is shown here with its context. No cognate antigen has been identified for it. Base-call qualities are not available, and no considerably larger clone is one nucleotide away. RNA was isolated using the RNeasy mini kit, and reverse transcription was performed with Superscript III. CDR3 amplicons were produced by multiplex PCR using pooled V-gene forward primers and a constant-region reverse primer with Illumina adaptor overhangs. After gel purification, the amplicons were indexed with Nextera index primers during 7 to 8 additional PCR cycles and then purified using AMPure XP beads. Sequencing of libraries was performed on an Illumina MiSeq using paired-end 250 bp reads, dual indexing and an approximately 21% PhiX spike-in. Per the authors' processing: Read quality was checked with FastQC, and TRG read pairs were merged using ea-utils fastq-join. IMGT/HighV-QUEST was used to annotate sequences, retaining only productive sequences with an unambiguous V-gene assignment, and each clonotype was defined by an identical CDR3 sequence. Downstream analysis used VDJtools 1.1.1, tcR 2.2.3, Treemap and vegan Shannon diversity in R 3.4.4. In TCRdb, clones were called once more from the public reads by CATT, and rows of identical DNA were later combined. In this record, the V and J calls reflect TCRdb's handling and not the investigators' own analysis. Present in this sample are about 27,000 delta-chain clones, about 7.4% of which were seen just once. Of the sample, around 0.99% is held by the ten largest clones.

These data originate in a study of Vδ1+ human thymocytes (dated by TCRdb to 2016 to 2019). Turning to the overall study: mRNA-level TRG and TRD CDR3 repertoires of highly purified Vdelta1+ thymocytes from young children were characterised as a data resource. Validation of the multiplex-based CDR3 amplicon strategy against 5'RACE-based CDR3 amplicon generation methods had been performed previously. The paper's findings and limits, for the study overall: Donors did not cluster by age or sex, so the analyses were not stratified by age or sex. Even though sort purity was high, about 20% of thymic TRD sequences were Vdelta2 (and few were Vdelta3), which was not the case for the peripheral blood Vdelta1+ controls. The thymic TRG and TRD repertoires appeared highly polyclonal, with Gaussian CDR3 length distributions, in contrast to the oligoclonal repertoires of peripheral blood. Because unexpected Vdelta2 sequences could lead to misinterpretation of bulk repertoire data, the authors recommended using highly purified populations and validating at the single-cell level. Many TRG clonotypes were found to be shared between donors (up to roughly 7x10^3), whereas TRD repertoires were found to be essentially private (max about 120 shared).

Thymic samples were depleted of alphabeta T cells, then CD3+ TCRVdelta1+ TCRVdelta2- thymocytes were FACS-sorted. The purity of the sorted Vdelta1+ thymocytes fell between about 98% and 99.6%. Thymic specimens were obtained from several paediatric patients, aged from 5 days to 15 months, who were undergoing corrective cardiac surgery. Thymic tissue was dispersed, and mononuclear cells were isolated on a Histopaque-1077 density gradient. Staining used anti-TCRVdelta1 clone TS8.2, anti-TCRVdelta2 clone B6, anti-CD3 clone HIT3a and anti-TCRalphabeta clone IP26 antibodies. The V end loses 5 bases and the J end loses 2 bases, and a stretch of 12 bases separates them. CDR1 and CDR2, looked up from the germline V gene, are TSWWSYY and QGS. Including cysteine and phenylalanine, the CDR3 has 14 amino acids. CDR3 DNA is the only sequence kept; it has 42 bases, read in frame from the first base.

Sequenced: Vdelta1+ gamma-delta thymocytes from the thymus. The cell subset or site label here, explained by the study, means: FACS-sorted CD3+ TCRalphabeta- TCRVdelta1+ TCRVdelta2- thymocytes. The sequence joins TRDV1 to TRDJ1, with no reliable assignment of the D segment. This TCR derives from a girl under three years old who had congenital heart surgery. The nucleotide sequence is TGTGCTCTTGGGAAAGGAGAAGCGACCGATAAACTCATCTTT. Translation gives CALGKGEATDKLIF.